A selection of T cell receptor beta chains follows, all from one sample in a study of T cells in Graves' hyperthyroidism and ophthalmopathy. TCRdb used MiXCR to reprocess the multiplex PCR reads, holding one entry per CDR3 protein. The repertoire includes some 600,000 distinct CDR3 sequences, about 15% of them detected once, and almost 6% sits in the top ten. Sequenced input: blood. The receptors stem from a woman in her thirties with Graves' hyperthyroidism that later progressed to Graves' ophthalmopathy. Both conserved end residues are part of each CDR3. The D gene is left open where the match is weak. The listing skips clone size in some rows; elsewhere it reads once, few, many or a size class.

d_call j_call clone_size v_call cdr3_nt cdr3_aa
- TRBJ2-1 many TRBV20-1 TGCAGTGCTAGTAGCACTAGCCTGTTAGGGCATGAGCAGTTCTTC CSASSTSLLGHEQFF
- TRBJ2-7 - TRBV28 TGTGCCAGCCGCTTGCACCATATAACCGTTTTCCAGGAGCAGTACTTC CASRLHHITVFQEQYF
- TRBJ1-3 - TRBV14 TGTGCCAGCAGCCAAGAGGTCCAAATTCGTAGCTCTGGAAACACCATATATTTT CASSQEVQIRSSGNTIYF
- TRBJ2-5 few TRBV18 TGTGCCAGCTCACCTGTTCTTACCGGGAGTGTAGTAGGAGGACAAGAGACCCAGTACTTC CASSPVLTGSVVGGQETQYF
- TRBJ1-5 many TRBV7-8 TGTGCCAGCAGCTTAGGCGATCCGCCCCAGCATTTT CASSLGDPPQHF
- TRBJ2-7 many TRBV6-2/TRBV6-3 TGTGCCAGCAGGATTGAGAGGATCTCCTACGAGCAGTACTTC CASRIERISYEQYF
- TRBJ2-1 many TRBV20-1 TGCAGTGCTTCCAGGGCGGGAGAGGGGGGCAATGAGCAGTTCTTC CSASRAGEGGNEQFF
- TRBJ2-4 many TRBV7-2 TGTGCCAGCAGCTTAGATTCTGTACGGGACAAAAACATTCAGTACTTC CASSLDSVRDKNIQYF
- TRBJ2-3 many TRBV7-3 TGTGCCAGCAGCTTAAATACGGGGGCTCGAACAGATACGCAGTATTTT CASSLNTGARTDTQYF
TRBD2 TRBJ2-5 - TRBV12-3/TRBV12-4 TGTGCCAGCAGTAGCACCGGGACTAGCGGGAGGGACCTGGGGACCCAGTACTTC CASSSTGTSGRDLGTQYF
TRBD2 TRBJ2-7 - TRBV28 TGTGCCAGCCGGATAGTCTTACGGGCTAGCGGGGGCCCGTCCTCCTACGAGCAGTACTTC CASRIVLRASGGPSSYEQYF
- TRBJ2-1 many TRBV20-1 TGCAGTGCTAGAGATTGGCGGAACTACAATGAGCAGTTCTTC CSARDWRNYNEQFF
- TRBJ2-1 - TRBV7-9 TGTGCCAGCAGCCCGTCAATGGGGGACTCCTACAATGAGCAGTTCTTC CASSPSMGDSYNEQFF
TRBD1 TRBJ1-2 many TRBV5-6 TGTGCCAGCAGCAGAGGACAGGGGGACCCCTACACCTTC CASSRGQGDPYTF
TRBD1 TRBJ2-7 - TRBV20-1 TGCAGTGCTACAGGACAGGGACCTCCGTACGAGCAGTACTTC CSATGQGPPYEQYF
- TRBJ1-6 many TRBV20-1 TGCAGTGCTACCCTAAGGGGCAGGGGCGAATCACCCCTCCACTTT CSATLRGRGESPLHF
TRBD1 TRBJ2-7 many TRBV12-3/TRBV12-4 TGTGCCAGCAGGCGGGACAGGGGAACCTACGAGCAGTACTTC CASRRDRGTYEQYF
TRBD1 TRBJ2-2 - TRBV4-3 TGCGCCAGCAGCCAAGATCGGGCAGGGGGCTACACCGGGGAGCTGTTTTTT CASSQDRAGGYTGELFF